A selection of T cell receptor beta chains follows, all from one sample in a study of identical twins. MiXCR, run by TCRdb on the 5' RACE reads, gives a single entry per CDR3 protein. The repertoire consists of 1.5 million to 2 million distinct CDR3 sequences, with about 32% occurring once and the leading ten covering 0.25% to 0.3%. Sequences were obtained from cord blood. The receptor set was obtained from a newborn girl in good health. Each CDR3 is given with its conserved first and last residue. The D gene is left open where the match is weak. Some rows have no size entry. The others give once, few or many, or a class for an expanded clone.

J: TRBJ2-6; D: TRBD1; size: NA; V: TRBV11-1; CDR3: CASRMGGQGVSGANVLTF; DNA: TGTGCCAGCCGCATGGGGGGACAGGGTGTTTCTGGGGCCAACGTCCTGACTTTC
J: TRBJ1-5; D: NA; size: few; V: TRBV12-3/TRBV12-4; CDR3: CASSFWTALPSNQPQHF; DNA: TGTGCCAGCAGTTTTTGGACAGCCCTACCTAGCAATCAGCCCCAGCATTTT
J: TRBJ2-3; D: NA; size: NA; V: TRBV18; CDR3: CASSPNKHTDTQYF; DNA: TGTGCCAGCTCACCGAATAAACACACAGATACGCAGTATTTT
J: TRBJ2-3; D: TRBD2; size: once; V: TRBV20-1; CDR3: CSASPTSGGSDTQYF; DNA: TGCAGTGCTAGCCCGACTAGCGGGGGTTCAGATACGCAGTATTTT
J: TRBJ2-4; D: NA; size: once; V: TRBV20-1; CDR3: CSARDSLGKNIQYF; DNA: TGCAGTGCTAGAGATAGCCTAGGCAAAAACATTCAGTACTTC
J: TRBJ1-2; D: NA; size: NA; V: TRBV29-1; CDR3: CSVEDRRGGTF; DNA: TGCAGCGTTGAAGATCGAAGGGGGGGCACCTTC
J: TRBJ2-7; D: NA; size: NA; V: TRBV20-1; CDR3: CSATRTQYF; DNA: TGCAGTGCTACCCGGACGCAGTACTTC
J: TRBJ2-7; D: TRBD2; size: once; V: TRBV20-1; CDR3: CSARDQTSGSPYEQYF; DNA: TGCAGTGCTAGAGATCAAACTAGCGGGAGTCCCTACGAGCAGTACTTC
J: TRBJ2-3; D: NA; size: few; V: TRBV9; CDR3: CASSVPHPLDTQYF; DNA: TGTGCCAGCAGCGTACCCCATCCCTTAGATACGCAGTATTTT
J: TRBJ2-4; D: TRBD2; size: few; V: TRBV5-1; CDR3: CASSLGPGLAVHIQYF; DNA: TGCGCCAGCAGCTTGGGGCCGGGACTAGCTGTACACATTCAGTACTTC
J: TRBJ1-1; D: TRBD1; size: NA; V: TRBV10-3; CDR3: CAISSQGDTEAFF; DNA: TGTGCCATCAGCTCACAGGGGGACACTGAAGCTTTCTTT
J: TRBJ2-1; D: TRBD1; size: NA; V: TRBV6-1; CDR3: CASRARDRSNNEQFF; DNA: TGTGCCAGCAGGGCCCGGGACAGGTCAAACAATGAGCAGTTCTTC
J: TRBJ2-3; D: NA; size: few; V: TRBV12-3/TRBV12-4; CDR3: CASSLVGRGVRPTDTQYF; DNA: TGTGCCAGCAGTTTAGTGGGTAGGGGGGTACGACCCACAGATACGCAGTATTTT
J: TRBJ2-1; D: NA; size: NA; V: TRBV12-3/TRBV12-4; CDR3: CASTAGGNEQFF; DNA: TGTGCCAGCACCGCCGGGGGCAATGAGCAGTTCTTC
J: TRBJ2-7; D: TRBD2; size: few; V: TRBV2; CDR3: CASSEAWGLQYEQYF; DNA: TGTGCCAGCAGTGAAGCTTGGGGACTACAGTACGAGCAGTACTTC
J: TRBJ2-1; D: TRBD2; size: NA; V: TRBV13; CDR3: CASSHGLDGHNEQFF; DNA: TGTGCCAGCAGCCACGGACTAGATGGGCACAATGAGCAGTTCTTC
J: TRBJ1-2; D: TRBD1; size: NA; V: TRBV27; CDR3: CASSFSPGQGAYGYTF; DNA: TGTGCCAGCAGTTTTTCACCGGGACAGGGGGCGTATGGCTACACCTTC
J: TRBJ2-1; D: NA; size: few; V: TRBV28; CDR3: CASSFPGALYNEQFF; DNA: TGTGCCAGCAGTTTTCCGGGAGCCCTCTACAATGAGCAGTTCTTC
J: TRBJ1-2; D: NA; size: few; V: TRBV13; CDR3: CASRGRGREGPYGYTF; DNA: TGTGCCAGCCGAGGGCGGGGCAGGGAAGGACCTTATGGCTACACCTTC
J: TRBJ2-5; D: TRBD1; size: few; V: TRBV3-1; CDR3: CASSPDRGPQETQYF; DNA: TGTGCCAGCAGCCCAGACAGGGGGCCTCAAGAGACCCAGTACTTC
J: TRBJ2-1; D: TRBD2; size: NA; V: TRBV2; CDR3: CASRVLYAGTSYEQFF; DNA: TGTGCCAGCAGGGTCCTTTACGCCGGGACTAGCTATGAGCAGTTCTTC
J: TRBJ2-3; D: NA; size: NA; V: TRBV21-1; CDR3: CASSKCSGTSGTDTQYF; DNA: TGTGCCAGCAGCAAATGCTCAGGGACTAGCGGGACAGATACGCAGTATTTT
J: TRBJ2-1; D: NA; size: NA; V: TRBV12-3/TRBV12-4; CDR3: CASSPRVLFNEQFF; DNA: TGTGCCAGCAGCCCTAGGGTGCTATTCAATGAGCAGTTCTTC
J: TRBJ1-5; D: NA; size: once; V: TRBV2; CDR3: CASSSLGGRPQHF; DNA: TGTGCCAGCAGTTCTTTAGGGGGGCGGCCCCAGCATTTT
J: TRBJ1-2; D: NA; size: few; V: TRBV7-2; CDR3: CASSHGLRRPNYGYTF; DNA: TGTGCCAGCAGCCACGGGCTCAGGCGGCCAAACTATGGCTACACCTTC
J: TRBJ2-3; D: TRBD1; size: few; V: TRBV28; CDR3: CASRLGQGAQDTQYF; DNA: TGTGCCAGCAGATTAGGACAGGGGGCCCAGGATACGCAGTATTTT
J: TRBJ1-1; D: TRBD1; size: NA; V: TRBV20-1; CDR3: CSAYRGGNTEAFF; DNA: TGCAGCGCCTACAGGGGAGGGAACACTGAAGCTTTCTTT
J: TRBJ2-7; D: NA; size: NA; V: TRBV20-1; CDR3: CSARAANYEQYF; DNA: TGCAGTGCTAGAGCGGCTAACTACGAGCAGTACTTC
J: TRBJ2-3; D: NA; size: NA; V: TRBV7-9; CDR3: CASIPGMAGDTQYF; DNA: TGTGCCAGCATTCCGGGAATGGCTGGAGATACGCAGTATTTT
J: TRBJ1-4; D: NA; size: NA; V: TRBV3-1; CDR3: CASSSRPQGPEKLFF; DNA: TGTGCCAGCAGCTCCCGACCCCAGGGACCTGAAAAACTGTTTTTT
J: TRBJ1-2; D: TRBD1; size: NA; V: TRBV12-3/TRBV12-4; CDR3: CASSLAHRAGGGNYGYTF; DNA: TGTGCCAGCAGTTTAGCGCATAGGGCAGGGGGCGGGAACTATGGCTACACCTTC
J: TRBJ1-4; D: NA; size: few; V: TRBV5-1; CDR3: CASSLAVRGRGEKLFF; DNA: TGCGCCAGCAGCTTGGCCGTAAGAGGGAGGGGAGAAAAACTGTTTTTT
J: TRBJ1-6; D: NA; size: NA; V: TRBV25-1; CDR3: CASSEEPNSPLHF; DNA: TGTGCCAGCAGTGAAGAACCGAATTCACCCCTCCACTTT
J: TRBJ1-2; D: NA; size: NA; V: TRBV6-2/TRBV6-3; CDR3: CASSYEAYYGYTF; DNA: TGTGCCAGCAGTTACGAGGCTTACTATGGCTACACCTTC
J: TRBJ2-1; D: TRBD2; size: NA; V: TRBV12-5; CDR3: CASGLVLGLAGVNEQFF; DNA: TGTGCTAGTGGTTTGGTACTCGGTCTAGCGGGGGTCAATGAGCAGTTCTTC
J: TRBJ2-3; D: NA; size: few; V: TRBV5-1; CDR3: CASSAPRPGTDTQYF; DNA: TGCGCCAGCAGCGCGCCACGGCCCGGCACAGATACGCAGTATTTT
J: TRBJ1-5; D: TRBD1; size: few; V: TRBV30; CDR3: CAWSLGTGGNQPQHF; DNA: TGTGCCTGGAGTTTAGGGACAGGGGGGAATCAGCCCCAGCATTTT
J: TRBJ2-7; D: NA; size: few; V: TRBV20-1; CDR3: CSSPGPNYEQYF; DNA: TGCAGCTCACCGGGACCCAACTACGAGCAGTACTTC
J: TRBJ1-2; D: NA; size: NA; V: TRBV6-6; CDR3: CASSYVAVPNYGYTF; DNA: TGTGCCAGCAGTTACGTGGCGGTTCCTAACTATGGCTACACCTTC
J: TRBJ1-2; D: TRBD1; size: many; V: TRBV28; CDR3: CASSLLLGTGTGYTF; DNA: TGTGCCAGCAGTTTACTCCTTGGGACAGGGACTGGCTACACCTTC
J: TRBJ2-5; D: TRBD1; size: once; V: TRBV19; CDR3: CASAIATGGDNEQYF; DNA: TGTGCCAGTGCAATCGCGACAGGGGGGGACAATGAGCAGTACTTC
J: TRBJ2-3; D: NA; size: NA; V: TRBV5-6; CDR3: CASSPPLGGNADTQYF; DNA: TGTGCCAGCAGCCCCCCCCTAGGCGGGAACGCAGATACGCAGTATTTT
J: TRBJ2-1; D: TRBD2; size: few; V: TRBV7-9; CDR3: CASSSWHLSGGPYNEQFF; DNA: TGTGCCAGCAGCTCCTGGCACTTAAGCGGGGGACCTTACAATGAGCAGTTCTTC
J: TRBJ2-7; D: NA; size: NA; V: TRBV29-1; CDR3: CSVGEYRVGRGYNEQYF; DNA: TGCAGCGTTGGCGAGTACAGGGTTGGAAGGGGCTACAATGAGCAGTACTTC
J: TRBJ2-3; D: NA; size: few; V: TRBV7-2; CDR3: CASRPDYNTDTQYF; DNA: TGTGCCAGCAGACCGGACTACAACACAGATACGCAGTATTTT
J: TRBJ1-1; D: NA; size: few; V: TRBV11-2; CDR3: CASSSLRGDTEAFF; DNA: TGTGCCAGCAGCTCCCTCAGGGGAGACACTGAAGCTTTCTTT